This T cell receptor beta chain was obtained from a study of Graves' ophthalmopathy and Graves' hyperthyroidism. RNA transcripts were the template, and TCR beta CDR3 regions were amplified from them. Amplification began with first-round RT-PCR using HTBI primers, then second-round multiplex PCR was performed. Each CDR3 protein is one row after TCRdb ran MiXCR on the multiplex PCR reads. In the table there are some 360,000 distinct CDR3 sequences, 17% of which are singletons. No progression to ophthalmopathy over 18 months defined stable hyperthyroidism. The germline V and J ends were trimmed by 0 bases and 4 bases, with 19 bases remaining between them. In germline, CDR1 is SGHVS, CDR2 FNYEAQ. This CDR3 comprises 17 residues. This clonotype occurred many times. What it binds is not known. Regarding the study as a whole: In separating ophthalmopathy from stable hyperthyroidism, a 13-signature model achieved about 90% sensitivity and around 80% specificity. A majority of expanded thyroid clonotypes exceeding 0.001 frequency were likewise present in blood.

Material: peripheral blood. V is TRBV7-6 and J is TRBJ2-7; D possibly corresponds to TRBD2 (6 bases). This receptor was taken from an adult woman with stable Graves' hyperthyroidism. The CDR3 loop is CASSLALGGGEQYEQYF. The CDR3 DNA is TGTGCCAGCAGCTTAGCTCTCGGGGGTGGGGAGCAGTACGAGCAGTACTTC.